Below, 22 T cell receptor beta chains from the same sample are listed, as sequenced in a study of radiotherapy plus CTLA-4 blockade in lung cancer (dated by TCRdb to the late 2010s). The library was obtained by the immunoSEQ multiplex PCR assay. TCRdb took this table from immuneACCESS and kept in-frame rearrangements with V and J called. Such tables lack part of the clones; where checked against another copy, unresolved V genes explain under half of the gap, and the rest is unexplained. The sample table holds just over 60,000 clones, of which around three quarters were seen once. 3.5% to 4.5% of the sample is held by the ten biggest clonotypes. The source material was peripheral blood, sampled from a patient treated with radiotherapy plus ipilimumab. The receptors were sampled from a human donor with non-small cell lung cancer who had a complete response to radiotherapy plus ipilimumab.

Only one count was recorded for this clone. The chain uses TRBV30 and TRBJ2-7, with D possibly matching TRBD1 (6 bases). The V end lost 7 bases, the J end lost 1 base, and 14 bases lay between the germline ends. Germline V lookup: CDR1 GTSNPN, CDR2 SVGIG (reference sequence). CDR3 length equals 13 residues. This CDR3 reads CAYDSTGSYEQYF. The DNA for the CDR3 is TGTGCCTACGATTCGACAGGTTCCTACGAGCAGTACTTC.

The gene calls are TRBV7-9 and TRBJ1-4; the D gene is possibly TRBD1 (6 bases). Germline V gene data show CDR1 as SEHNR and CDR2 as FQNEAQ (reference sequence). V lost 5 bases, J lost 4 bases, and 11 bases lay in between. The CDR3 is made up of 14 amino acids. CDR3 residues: CASSLQQGNEKLFF. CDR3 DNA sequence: TGTGCCAGCAGCCTTCAACAGGGTAATGAAAAACTGTTTTTT.

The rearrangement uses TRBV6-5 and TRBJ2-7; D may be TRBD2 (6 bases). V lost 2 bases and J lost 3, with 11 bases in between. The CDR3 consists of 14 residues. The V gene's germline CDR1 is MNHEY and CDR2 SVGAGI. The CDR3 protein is CASSYLAGGYEQYF. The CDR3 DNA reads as TGTGCCAGCAGTTACCTTGCCGGGGGCTACGAGCAGTACTTC.

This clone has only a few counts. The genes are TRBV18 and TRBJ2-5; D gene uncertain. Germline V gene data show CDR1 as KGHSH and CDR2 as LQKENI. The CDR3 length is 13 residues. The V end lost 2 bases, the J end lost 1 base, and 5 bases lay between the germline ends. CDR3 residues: CASSPGFQETQYF. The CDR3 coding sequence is TGTGCCAGCTCACCAGGGTTCCAAGAGACCCAGTACTTC. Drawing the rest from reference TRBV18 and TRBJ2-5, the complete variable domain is NAGVMQNPRHLVRRRGQEARLRCSPMKGHSHVYWYRQLPEEGLKFMVYLQKENIIDESGMPKERFSAEFPKEGPSILRIQQVVRGDSAAYFCASSPGFQETQYFGPGTRLLVL.

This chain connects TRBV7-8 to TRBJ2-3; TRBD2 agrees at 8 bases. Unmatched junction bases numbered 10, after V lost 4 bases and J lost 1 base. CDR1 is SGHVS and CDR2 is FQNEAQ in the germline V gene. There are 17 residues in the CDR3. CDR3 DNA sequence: TGTGCCAGCAGCTCCCAGGCGGGGGGCTTACGCACAGATACGCAGTATTTT. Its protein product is CASSSQAGGLRTDTQYF.

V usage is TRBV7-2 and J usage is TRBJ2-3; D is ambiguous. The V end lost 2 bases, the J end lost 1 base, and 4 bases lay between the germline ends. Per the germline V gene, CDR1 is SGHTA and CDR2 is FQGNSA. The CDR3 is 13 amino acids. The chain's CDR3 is CASSLPRTDTQYF. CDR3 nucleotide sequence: TGTGCCAGCAGCTTACCACGCACAGATACGCAGTATTTT.

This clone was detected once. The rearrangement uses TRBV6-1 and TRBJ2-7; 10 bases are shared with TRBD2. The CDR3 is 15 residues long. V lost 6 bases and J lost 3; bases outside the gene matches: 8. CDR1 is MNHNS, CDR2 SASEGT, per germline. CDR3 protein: CASRAGLAALYEQYF. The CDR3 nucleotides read TGTGCCAGCAGGGCAGGACTAGCGGCTCTCTACGAGCAGTACTTC.

The CDR3 loop reads CASSLVLSGAYNYEQYF. The CDR3 DNA follows: TGTGCCAGCAGCTTAGTCCTCTCGGGCGCCTATAACTACGAGCAGTACTTC. The rearrangement joins TRBV11-2 to TRBJ2-7; no firm D call. Between the trimmed V and J ends, which lost 1 base and 3 bases, there was a span of 19 bases. This CDR3 contains 17 residues. Germline V gene sequence: CDR1 SGHAT, CDR2 FQNNGV.

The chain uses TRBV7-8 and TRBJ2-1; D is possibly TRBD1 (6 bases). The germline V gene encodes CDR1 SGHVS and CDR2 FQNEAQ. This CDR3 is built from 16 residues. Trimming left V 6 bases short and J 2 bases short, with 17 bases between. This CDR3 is CASSNTGPRTYNEQFF. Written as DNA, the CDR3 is TGTGCCAGCAGTAATACAGGGCCCCGGACCTACAATGAGCAGTTCTTC.

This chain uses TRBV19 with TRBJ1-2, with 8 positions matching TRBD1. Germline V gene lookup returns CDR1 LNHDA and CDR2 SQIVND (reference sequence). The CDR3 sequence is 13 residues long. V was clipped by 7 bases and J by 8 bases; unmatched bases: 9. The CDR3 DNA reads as TGTGCCAGTATCCTACAGGGGACAGGCGGCTACACCTTC. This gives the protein CASILQGTGGYTF.

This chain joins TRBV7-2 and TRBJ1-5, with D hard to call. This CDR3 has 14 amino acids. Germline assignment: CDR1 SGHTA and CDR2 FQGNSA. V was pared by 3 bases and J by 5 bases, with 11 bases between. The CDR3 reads CASSFLDGDQPQHF. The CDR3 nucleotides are TGTGCCAGCAGCTTCTTGGATGGAGATCAGCCCCAGCATTTT.

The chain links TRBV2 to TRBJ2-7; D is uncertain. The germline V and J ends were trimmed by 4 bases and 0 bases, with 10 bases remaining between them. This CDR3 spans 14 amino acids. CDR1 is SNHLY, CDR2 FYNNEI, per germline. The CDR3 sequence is CASSVRTLSYEQYV. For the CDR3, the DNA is TGTGCCAGCAGTGTCCGGACGCTCTCCTACGAGCAGTACGTC.

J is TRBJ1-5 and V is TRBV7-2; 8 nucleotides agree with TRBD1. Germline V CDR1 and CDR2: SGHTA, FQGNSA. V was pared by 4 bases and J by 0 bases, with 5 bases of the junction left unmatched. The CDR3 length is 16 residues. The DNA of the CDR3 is TGTGCCAGCAGCTCCCCGGACAGGGCTAGCAATCAGCCCCAGCATTTT. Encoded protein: CASSSPDRASNQPQHF.

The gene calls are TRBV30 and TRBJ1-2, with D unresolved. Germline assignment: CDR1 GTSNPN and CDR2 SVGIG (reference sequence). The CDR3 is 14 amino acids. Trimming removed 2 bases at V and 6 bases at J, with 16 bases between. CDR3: CAWSIARTQNGYTF. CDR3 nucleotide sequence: TGTGCCTGGAGTATTGCCAGGACTCAAAATGGCTACACCTTC.

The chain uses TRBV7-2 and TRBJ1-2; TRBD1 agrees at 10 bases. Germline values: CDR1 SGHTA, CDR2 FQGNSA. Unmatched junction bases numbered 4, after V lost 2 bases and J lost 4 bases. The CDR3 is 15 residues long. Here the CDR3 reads CASSLSGTGAYGYTF. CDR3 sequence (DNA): TGTGCCAGCAGCTTATCTGGGACAGGGGCCTATGGCTACACCTTC.

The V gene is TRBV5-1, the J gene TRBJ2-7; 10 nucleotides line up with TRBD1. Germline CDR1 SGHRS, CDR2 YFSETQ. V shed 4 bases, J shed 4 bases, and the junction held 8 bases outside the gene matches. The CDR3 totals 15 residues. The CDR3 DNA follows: TGCGCCAGCAGCCAGGCCCCGGGACAGGGGTACGAGCAGTACTTC. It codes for CASSQAPGQGYEQYF.

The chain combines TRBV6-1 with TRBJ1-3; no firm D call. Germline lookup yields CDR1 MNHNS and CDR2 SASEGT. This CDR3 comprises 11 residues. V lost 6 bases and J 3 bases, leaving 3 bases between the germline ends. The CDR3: CASRGGNTIYF. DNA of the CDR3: TGTGCCAGCAGGGGTGGAAACACCATATATTTT.

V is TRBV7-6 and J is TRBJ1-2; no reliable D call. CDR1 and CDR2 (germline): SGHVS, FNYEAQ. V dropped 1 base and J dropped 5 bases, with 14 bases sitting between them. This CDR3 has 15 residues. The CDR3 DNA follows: TGTGCCAGCAGCTTAGGATCCAGCGCAATATATGGCTACACCTTC. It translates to CASSLGSSAIYGYTF.

The CDR3, as DNA: TGTGCCAGCAGTTCCTCTAGAGGTCCCTACGAGCAGTACGTC. It encodes CASSSSRGPYEQYV. V and J are TRBV7-2 and TRBJ2-7; D gene ambiguous. Germline CDR1 and CDR2: SGHTA and FQGNSA. V was cut by 6 bases and J by 2 bases, with 14 bases left in between. The CDR3 runs 14 residues.

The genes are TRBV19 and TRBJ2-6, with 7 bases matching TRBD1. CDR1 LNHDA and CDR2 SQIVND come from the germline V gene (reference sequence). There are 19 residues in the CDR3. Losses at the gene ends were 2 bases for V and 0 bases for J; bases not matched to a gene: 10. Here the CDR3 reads CASSIIGQVGISGANVLTF. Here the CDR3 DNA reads TGTGCCAGTAGTATAATCGGACAGGTGGGAATCTCTGGGGCCAACGTCCTGACTTTC.

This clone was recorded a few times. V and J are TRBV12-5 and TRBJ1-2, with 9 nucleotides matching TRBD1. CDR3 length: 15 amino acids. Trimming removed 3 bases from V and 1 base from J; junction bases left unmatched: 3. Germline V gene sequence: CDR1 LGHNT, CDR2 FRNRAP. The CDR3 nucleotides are TGTGCTAGTGGTTTCGGGACAGGGATTAACTATGGCTACACCTTC. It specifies CASGFGTGINYGYTF.

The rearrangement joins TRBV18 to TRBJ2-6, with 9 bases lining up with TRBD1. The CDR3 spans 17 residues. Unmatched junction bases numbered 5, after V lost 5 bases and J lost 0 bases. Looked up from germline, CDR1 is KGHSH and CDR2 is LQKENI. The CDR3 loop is CASSEGQGISGANVLTF. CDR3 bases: TGTGCCAGCTCAGAAGGACAGGGGATCTCTGGGGCCAACGTCCTGACTTTC.